This is a list of T cell receptor beta chains from one sample in a study of CD8 T cells in Susac syndrome. MiXCR was run by TCRdb on the immunoSEQ multiplex PCR reads, yielding one entry per CDR3 protein. Seen here are 67,000 or so distinct CDR3 sequences, 93% observed once, and the top ten hold more than 0.13%. Sequenced input: CD4+ T cells from PBMCs. The receptor set was obtained from a human donor with Susac syndrome. Each CDR3 is given without its conserved first and last residue. Expanded clones are given a class, and other clones once, few, many or no size at all.

CDR3,size,V,J,length
ASSLVGTGGRSYEQY,.,TRBV11-1,TRBJ2-7,15
ASSPSAGTGELF,.,TRBV18,TRBJ2-2,12
ASRRQAAGDTQY,.,TRBV2,TRBJ2-3,12
ASSSSFPRREADTQY,once,TRBV5-6,TRBJ2-3,15
ASSPLWNTEAF,few,TRBV6-2/TRBV6-3,TRBJ1-1,11
ASSADRGDEQF,.,TRBV7-2,TRBJ2-1,11
ASSLRDRGNEQF,.,TRBV7-3,TRBJ2-1,12
ASSQAPGLAGKEQF,.,TRBV4-2,TRBJ2-1,14
ASSYSFLTDRGELF,.,TRBV6-5,TRBJ2-2,14
SARGPRAGIAPYGYT,.,TRBV20-1,TRBJ1-2,15
ASSLEDRPPRGTEAF,.,TRBV5-1,TRBJ1-1,15
ATSRDLPGAGGYTDTQY,.,TRBV15,TRBJ2-3,17
AWSSRVPYNEQF,.,TRBV30,TRBJ2-1,12
ASSSISDRERLRQY,.,TRBV28,TRBJ2-4,14
ASSSGVSNQPQH,.,TRBV28,TRBJ1-5,12
ASSYGRVDYGYT,.,TRBV6-2/TRBV6-3,TRBJ1-2,12
ASSLFLGRHLYGYT,.,TRBV5-1,TRBJ1-2,14
ASSPIARGAGYEQY,few,TRBV18,TRBJ2-7,14
ASSLGGASGETQY,.,TRBV2,TRBJ2-5,13
ASSKARTSIQETQY,.,TRBV21-1,TRBJ2-5,14
ASRSEAGELF,.,TRBV6-2/TRBV6-3,TRBJ2-2,10
ASRDDRVQETQY,.,TRBV28,TRBJ2-5,12
ASRPGGLLISTDTQY,.,TRBV2,TRBJ2-3,15
ASRQGDSPLH,.,TRBV5-1,TRBJ1-6,10
ASSLGGRVYKQF,.,TRBV28,TRBJ2-1,12
ASGTGGREQY,.,TRBV6-5,TRBJ2-7,10
ASSELGTNTYEQY,.,TRBV25-1,TRBJ2-7,13
ASSYGQGAIYEQY,.,TRBV6-2/TRBV6-3,TRBJ2-7,13
ATREEWGNYEQY,.,TRBV15,TRBJ2-7,12
ASSPSSSVADTQY,.,TRBV5-6,TRBJ2-3,13
SARETVNLFEQY,.,TRBV20-1,TRBJ2-7,12
ASHRGEIWPYGYT,.,TRBV6-5,TRBJ1-2,13
ASTPPGPLSNEQF,.,TRBV4-1,TRBJ2-1,13
ASSEGLAGAAYEQY,.,TRBV5-4,TRBJ2-7,14
ASSHRGGTGTEAF,.,TRBV7-9,TRBJ1-1,13
ASSYSGHSTYGYT,.,TRBV6-2/TRBV6-3,TRBJ1-2,13
ASKRGPATNEKLF,.,TRBV28,TRBJ1-4,13
ASSLNEQY,.,TRBV28,TRBJ2-7,8
ASSQGAKSEQF,.,TRBV3-1,TRBJ2-1,11
SARDIFRDAGSGANVLT,.,TRBV20-1,TRBJ2-6,17
ASSPVFGSVSYGYT,once,TRBV28,TRBJ1-2,14
ASSSLISPTEAF,.,TRBV6-6,TRBJ1-1,12
ASSLIAGAYEQY,few,TRBV7-3,TRBJ2-7,12
SGMDNEQF,.,TRBV20-1,TRBJ2-1,8
ASRDYVGQQNSPLH,.,TRBV2,TRBJ1-6,14
ASSSVGGDTEAF,.,TRBV5-1,TRBJ1-1,12
ASSETRRGDTQY,.,TRBV2,TRBJ2-3,12
ASKFERMNTEAF,.,TRBV19,TRBJ1-1,12
ASGEWEDSRAF,.,TRBV2,TRBJ1-1,11
ASSYSGRGGTYEQY,.,TRBV6-6,TRBJ2-7,14
ASSVGHAGTGGGEQF,once,TRBV9,TRBJ2-1,15
ASGGGGREQY,.,TRBV5-1,TRBJ2-7,10
ASSLARMGQGDNEQF,.,TRBV7-9,TRBJ2-1,15
ASSVDGGSSYNEQF,.,TRBV9,TRBJ2-1,14
ASTQQLLHEKLF,.,TRBV12-3/TRBV12-4,TRBJ1-4,12
ASSQGLAGNQETQY,.,TRBV7-2,TRBJ2-5,14
ASSHQGWVEKLF,.,TRBV23-1,TRBJ1-4,12
ASEERGFRAGGNIQY,.,TRBV28,TRBJ2-4,15
ASSLAREIEAF,.,TRBV7-8,TRBJ1-1,11
ASSLAGQGSEAF,.,TRBV5-1,TRBJ1-1,12